A single sample gave rise to the 8 T cell receptor beta chains below, sequenced in a study of T cell responses to AZD1222 COVID-19 vaccine (dated by TCRdb to the early 2020s). Per the publication, the time point label means: baseline before first vaccination. Libraries were prepared through the immunoSEQ multiplex PCR assay. TCRdb stores this immuneACCESS table with in-frame sequences only. Part of the clones is absent; in the studies checked, under half of the shortfall reflects unresolved V genes, and no reason is known for the rest. The sample table shows 160,000 or so clones, and approximately 90% are seen once. The top ten constitute 1.5% to 2% of the sample. Sequencing used peripheral blood, obtained on day 0 of AZD1222 vaccination. These receptor sequences come from an adult in good health.

The chain has TRBV12-2 and TRBJ2-3; the table's TRBD2 call for D was not verified on the DNA. TRBV12-2 is reported as a pseudogene. CDR3 length equals 19 residues. CDR3 DNA sequence: TGTGCAAGTCACCCATCAGCCGGGACTAGCGGGAGGAGCACAGATACGCAGTATTTT. Translated, it gives CASHPSAGTSGRSTDTQYF.

V and J are TRBV6-2 or TRBV6-3 and TRBJ2-7, with D unresolved. This CDR3 region has 16 residues. CDR1 is MNHEY and CDR2 is SVGEGT in the germline V gene. V dropped 0 bases and J dropped 4 bases, with 16 bases sitting between them. The CDR3 reads CASSYSEHSLLYEQYF. The CDR3 bases are TGTGCCAGCAGTTACTCGGAGCACAGCTTACTATACGAGCAGTACTTC.

This clone showed up just once. The V gene is TRBV4-3, the J gene TRBJ2-1; the D is unclear. V lost 2 bases to trimming and J lost 1 base, with 9 bases between them. This CDR3 region has 15 residues. CDR1 and CDR2 (germline): LGHNA, YSLEER. For the CDR3, the DNA is TGCGCCAGCAGCCAATTCGCGCCTTCCTACAATGAGCAGTTCTTC. It specifies CASSQFAPSYNEQFF.

This clone was observed a single time. The chain links TRBV5-6 to TRBJ1-1, with D unresolved. The V and J ends lost 0 bases and 1 base respectively, with 10 bases between them. Germline V gives CDR1 SGHDT, CDR2 YYEEEE. This CDR3 is 15 amino acids long. The CDR3, as DNA: TGTGCCAGCAGCTTGGTCGGCAGGTCGAACACTGAAGCTTTCTTT. Translating gives CASSLVGRSNTEAFF.

This clone appeared a single time. V gene TRBV27 combines with J gene TRBJ1-2; no definite D call. Germline-derived CDR1 and CDR2 are MNHEY and SMNVEV (reference sequence). The V end lost 5 bases, the J end lost 3 bases, and 10 bases lay between the germline ends. The CDR3 sequence is 13 residues long. The CDR3 DNA reads TGTGCCAGCAGTCCCACACCAGACTATGGCTACACCTTC. Protein sequence: CASSPTPDYGYTF.

The chain couples TRBV6-1 to TRBJ1-2; 9 bases agree with TRBD1. In germline, CDR1 is MNHNS, CDR2 SASEGT. J lost 4 bases, V lost 1 base, and 4 bases had no gene match. This CDR3 is built from 15 residues. DNA of the CDR3: TGTGCCAGCAGTGAAGTTACAGGGGGCCCCTATGGCTACACCTTC. As protein: CASSEVTGGPYGYTF.

The V gene is TRBV20-1, the J gene TRBJ1-2; possible D gene TRBD1, 5 bases. This CDR3 contains 13 residues. Germline-derived CDR1 and CDR2 are DFQATT and SNEGSKA (reference sequence). Trimming took off 3 bases at V and 6 bases at J, with 14 bases between the two ends. The CDR3 DNA follows: TGCAGTGCTAGTTACCCAGGGACCCATGGCTACACCTTC. Its protein is CSASYPGTHGYTF.

This clone was seen just once. This chain joins TRBV24-1 and TRBJ2-1, with 13 bases aligning to TRBD2. This CDR3 is 20 amino acids long. Germline CDR1 reads KGHDR; CDR2 reads SFDVKD. The junction had 8 bases not matched to a gene; V was cut back by 1 base and J by 0 bases. The CDR3 DNA reads as TGTGCCACCAGTGATTTTAGGAAACTAGCGGGAGGGCTCTCCTACAATGAGCAGTTCTTC. This translates into CATSDFRKLAGGLSYNEQFF.